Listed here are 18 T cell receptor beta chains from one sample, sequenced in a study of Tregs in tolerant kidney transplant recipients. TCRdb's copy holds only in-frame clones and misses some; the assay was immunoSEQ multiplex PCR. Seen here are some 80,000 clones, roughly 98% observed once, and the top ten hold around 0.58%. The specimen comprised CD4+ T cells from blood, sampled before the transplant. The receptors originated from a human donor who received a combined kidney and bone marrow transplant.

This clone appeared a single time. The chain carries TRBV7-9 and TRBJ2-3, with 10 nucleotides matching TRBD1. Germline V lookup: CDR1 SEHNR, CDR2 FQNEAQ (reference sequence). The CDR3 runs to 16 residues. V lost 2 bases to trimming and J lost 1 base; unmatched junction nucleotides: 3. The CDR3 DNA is TGTGCCAGCAGCTTAACCGGGACAGGGGGCACAGATACGCAGTATTTT. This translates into CASSLTGTGGTDTQYF.

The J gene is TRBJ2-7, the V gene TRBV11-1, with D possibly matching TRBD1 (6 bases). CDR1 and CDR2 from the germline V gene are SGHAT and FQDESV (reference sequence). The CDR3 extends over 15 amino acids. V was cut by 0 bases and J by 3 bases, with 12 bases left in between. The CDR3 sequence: CASSLALRDNYEQYF. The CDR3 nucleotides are TGTGCCAGCAGCTTAGCGTTGAGGGACAACTACGAGCAGTACTTC. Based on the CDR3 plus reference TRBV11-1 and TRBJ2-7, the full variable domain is EAEVAQSPRYKITEKSQAVAFWCDPISGHATLYWYRQILGQGPELLVQFQDESVVDDSQLPKDRFSAERLKGVDSTLKIQPAELGDSAMYLCASSLALRDNYEQYFGPGTRLTVT.

The CDR3 region is CSVEGGQGFPEAFF. In DNA, the CDR3 is TGCAGCGTCGAGGGGGGACAGGGCTTCCCTGAAGCTTTCTTT. V usage is TRBV29-1 and J usage is TRBJ1-1; TRBD1 matches 9 bases. With 6 bases clipped from V and 6 bases from J, the junction kept 11 bases outside the gene matches. Per the germline V gene, CDR1 is SQVTM and CDR2 is ANQGSEA. The CDR3 extends over 14 amino acids.

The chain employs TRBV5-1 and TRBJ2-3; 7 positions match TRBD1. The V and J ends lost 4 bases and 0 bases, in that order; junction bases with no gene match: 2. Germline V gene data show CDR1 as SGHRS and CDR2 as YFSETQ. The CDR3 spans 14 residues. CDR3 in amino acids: CASSEGASTDTQYF. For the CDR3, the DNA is TGCGCCAGCAGCGAGGGGGCTAGCACAGATACGCAGTATTTT.

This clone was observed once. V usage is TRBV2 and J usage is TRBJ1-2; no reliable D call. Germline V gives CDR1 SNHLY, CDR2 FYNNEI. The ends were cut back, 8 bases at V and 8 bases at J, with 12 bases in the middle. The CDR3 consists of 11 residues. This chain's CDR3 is CASRPTNGYTF. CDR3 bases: TGTGCCAGCCGACCCACTAACGGCTACACCTTC.

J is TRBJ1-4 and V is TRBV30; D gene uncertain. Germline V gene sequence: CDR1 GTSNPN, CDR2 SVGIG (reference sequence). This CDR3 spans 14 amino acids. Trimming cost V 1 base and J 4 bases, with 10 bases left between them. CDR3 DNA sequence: TGTGCCTGGAGTGCGGGGTTTAGTAATGAAAAACTGTTTTTT. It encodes CAWSAGFSNEKLFF.

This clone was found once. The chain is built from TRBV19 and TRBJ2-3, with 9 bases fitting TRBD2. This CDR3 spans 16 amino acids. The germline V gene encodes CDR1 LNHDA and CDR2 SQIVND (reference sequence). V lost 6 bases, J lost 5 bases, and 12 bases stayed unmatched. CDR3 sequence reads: CASRRGLAGEKDTQYF. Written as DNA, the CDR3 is TGTGCCAGTAGAAGGGGCTTAGCGGGAGAGAAAGATACGCAGTATTTT.

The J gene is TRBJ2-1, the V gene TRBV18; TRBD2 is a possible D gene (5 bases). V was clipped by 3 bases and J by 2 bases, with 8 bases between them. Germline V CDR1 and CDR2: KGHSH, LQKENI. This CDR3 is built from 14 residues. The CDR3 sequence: CASSPTRTYNEQFF. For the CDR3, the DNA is TGTGCCAGCTCACCTACTAGGACCTACAATGAGCAGTTCTTC.

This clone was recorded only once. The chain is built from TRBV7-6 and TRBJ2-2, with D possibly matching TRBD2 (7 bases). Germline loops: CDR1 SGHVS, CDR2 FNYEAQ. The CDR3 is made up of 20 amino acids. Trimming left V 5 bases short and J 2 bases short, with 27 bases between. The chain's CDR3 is CASSNPPWGGQKPNTGELFF. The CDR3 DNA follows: TGTGCCAGCAGCAACCCGCCATGGGGGGGACAAAAACCAAACACCGGGGAGCTGTTTTTT.

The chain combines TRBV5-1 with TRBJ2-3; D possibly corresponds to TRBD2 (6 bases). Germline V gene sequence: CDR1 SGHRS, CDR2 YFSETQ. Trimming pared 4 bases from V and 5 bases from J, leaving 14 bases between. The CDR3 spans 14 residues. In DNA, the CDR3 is TGCGCCAGCAGCCTGACTACGGGGGAAGATACGCAGTATTTT. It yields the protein CASSLTTGEDTQYF.

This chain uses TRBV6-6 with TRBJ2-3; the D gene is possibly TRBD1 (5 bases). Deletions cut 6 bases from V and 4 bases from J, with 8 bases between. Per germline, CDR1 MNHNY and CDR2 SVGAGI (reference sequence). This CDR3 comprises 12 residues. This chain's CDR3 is CASRDSPDTQYF. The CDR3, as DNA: TGTGCCAGCAGAGACAGCCCAGATACGCAGTATTTT.

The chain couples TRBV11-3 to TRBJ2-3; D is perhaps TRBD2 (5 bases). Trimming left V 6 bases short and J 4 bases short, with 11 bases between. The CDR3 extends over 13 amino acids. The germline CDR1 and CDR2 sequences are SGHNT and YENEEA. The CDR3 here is CASSGGPADTQYF. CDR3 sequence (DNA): TGTGCCAGCAGTGGCGGGCCCGCAGATACGCAGTATTTT.

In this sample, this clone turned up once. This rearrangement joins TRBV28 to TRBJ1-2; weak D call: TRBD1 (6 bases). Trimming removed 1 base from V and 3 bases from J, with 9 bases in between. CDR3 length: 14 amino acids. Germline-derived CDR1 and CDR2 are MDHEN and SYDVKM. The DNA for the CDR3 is TGTGCCAGCAGTTTATCGGGGGGCTACTATGGCTACACCTTC. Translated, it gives CASSLSGGYYGYTF.

In DNA, the CDR3 is TGTGCCACCAGCAGAGATCTGACACGGAGAAACACCATATATTTT. Its protein is CATSRDLTRRNTIYF. This chain connects TRBV15 to TRBJ1-3; unclear D gene. Germline V gene lookup returns CDR1 LNHNV and CDR2 YYDKDF (reference sequence). The CDR3 runs to 15 residues. With 0 bases removed from V and 5 bases from J, the gap between germline ends came to 11 bases.

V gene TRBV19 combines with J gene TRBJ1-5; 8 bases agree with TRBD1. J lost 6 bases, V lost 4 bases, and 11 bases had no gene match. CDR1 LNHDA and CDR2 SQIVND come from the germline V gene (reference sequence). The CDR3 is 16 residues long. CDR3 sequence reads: CASSTSQGVRIQPQHF. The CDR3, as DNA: TGTGCCAGTAGTACCTCACAGGGGGTGAGGATTCAGCCCCAGCATTTT.

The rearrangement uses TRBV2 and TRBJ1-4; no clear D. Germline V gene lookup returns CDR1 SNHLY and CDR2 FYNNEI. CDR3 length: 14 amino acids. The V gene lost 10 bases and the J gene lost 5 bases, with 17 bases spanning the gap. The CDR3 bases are TGTGCCACTCGCGAAATTCGAGGGAATGAAAAACTGTTTTTT. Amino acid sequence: CATREIRGNEKLFF.

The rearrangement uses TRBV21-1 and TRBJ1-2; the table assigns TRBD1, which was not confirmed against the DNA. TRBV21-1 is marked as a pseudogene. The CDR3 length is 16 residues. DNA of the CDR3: TGTGCCAGCAACCCGGGACAGGGGGCGGAGAACTATGGCTACACCTTC. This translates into CASNPGQGAENYGYTF.

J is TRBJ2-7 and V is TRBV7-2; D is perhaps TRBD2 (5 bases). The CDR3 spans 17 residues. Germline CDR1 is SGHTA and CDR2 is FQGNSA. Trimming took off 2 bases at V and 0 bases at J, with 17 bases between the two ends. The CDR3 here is CASSLISTGVVSYEQYF. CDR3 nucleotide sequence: TGTGCCAGCAGCTTAATTTCGACCGGGGTAGTCTCCTACGAGCAGTACTTC.